This T cell receptor (beta chain) was identified in a study of CD8 T cells in Susac syndrome. The authors reverse transcribed 0.5 to 1 ug RNA with random hexamers. TCRdb fed the immunoSEQ multiplex PCR reads into MiXCR, producing one record per CDR3 protein. The repertoire holds about 240,000 distinct CDR3 sequences, with 90% to 96% as singletons. This clonotype was picked up a small number of times. The source is a human donor with Susac syndrome. The sample taken for sequencing was CD4+ T cells from PBMCs.

CDR3 loop: CASSSSRTGELFF. The CDR3, as DNA: TGTGCCAGCAGCTCCAGTCGGACCGGGGAGCTGTTTTTT. The chain carries TRBV3-1 and TRBJ2-2; no clear D. Trimming took 5 bases from V and 5 from J, leaving 9 bases between them. Germline V CDR1 and CDR2: LGHDT, YNNKEL (reference sequence). CDR3 length: 13 residues.